This T cell receptor beta chain was recovered during a study of T cell responses to AZD1222 COVID-19 vaccine. General study findings and limits: As reported, nearly half of all spike-specific TCRs target variant regions that are unmutated. Spike-specific TCR breadth and depth both grew after two AZD1222 doses.

Generated by immunoSEQ multiplex PCR, the TCRdb table keeps only in-frame clones and is missing some. Of 150,000 to 200,000 clones in the sample, around 87% were seen once. Turning to this clone: Its cognate antigen is unknown.

The CDR3 length is 16 residues. Germline V gene lookup returns CDR1 LNHDA and CDR2 SQIVND (reference sequence). Deletions cut 6 bases from V and 0 bases from J, with 17 bases between. This sequence was found in an adult in good health. This chain uses TRBV19 with TRBJ1-1, with D tentatively TRBD1 (5 bases). This specimen consisted of peripheral blood, obtained on day 0 of MenACWY control vaccination. The CDR3 reads CASRLTGVGMNTEAFF. In DNA form, the CDR3 reads TGTGCCAGTAGGCTTACAGGAGTCGGCATGAACACTGAAGCTTTCTTT.